This passage covers 28 T cell receptor beta chains from one sample sequenced in a study of CD8 T cells in ankylosing spondylitis. TCRdb called the 5' RACE reads again in MiXCR, with one record for every CDR3 protein. The sample carries tens of thousands of distinct CDR3 sequences, around 6% recorded once. Material: blood, either unsorted or a sorted T cell fraction (not recorded which). The receptors were gathered from a male donor with ankylosing spondylitis or in good health (not recorded which).

In its sample, this clonotype was seen many times. The chain employs TRBV5-1 and TRBJ2-4; TRBD1 might be the D (6 bases). This CDR3 region has 13 residues. Germline V lookup: CDR1 SGHRS, CDR2 YFSETQ. V lost 1 base and J 5 bases, leaving 7 bases between the germline ends. The chain's CDR3 is CASSLRQENIQYF. The CDR3 region has the DNA TGCGCCAGCAGCTTGCGACAGGAAAACATTCAGTACTTC.

This clonotype was detected ten times or more. V and J are TRBV5-1 and TRBJ2-2, with TRBD1 matching 8 bases. The V segment lost 2 bases and the J segment 6 bases; nucleotides outside the gene matches: 6. Germline V gene lookup returns CDR1 SGHRS and CDR2 YFSETQ. The CDR3 contains 15 residues. CDR3 amino acids: CASSFGDRSAGELFF. DNA for the CDR3: TGCGCCAGCAGCTTCGGGGACAGGTCGGCCGGGGAGCTGTTTTTT. Variable domain in full (rest from reference TRBV5-1 and TRBJ2-2): KAGVTQTPRYLIKTRGQQVTLSCSPISGHRSVSWYQQTPGQGLQFLFEYFSETQRNKGNFPGRFSGRQFSNSRSEMNVSTLELGDSALYLCASSFGDRSAGELFFGEGSRLTVL.

This clonotype was recorded many times. This sequence joins TRBV30 and TRBJ1-4; D may be TRBD1 (5 bases). This CDR3 has 13 residues. Trimming took 5 bases from V and 8 from J, leaving 15 bases between them. The V gene's germline CDR1 is GTSNPN and CDR2 SVGIG (reference sequence). The CDR3 spells CAWSRVFREKLFF. The CDR3 bases are TGTGCCTGGTCCAGGGTTTTTAGGGAAAAACTGTTTTTT. Looking up the rest from reference TRBV30 and TRBJ1-4 gives the full variable domain: SQTIHQWPATLVQPVGSPLSLECTVEGTSNPNLYWYRQAAGRGLQLLFYSVGIGQISSEVPQNLSASRPQDRQFILSSKKLLLSDSGFYLCAWSRVFREKLFFGSGTQLSVL.

This clonotype was seen at least ten times. The J gene is TRBJ2-1, the V gene TRBV24-1, with 12 bases that match TRBD1. Trimming at V came to 5 bases and at J to 8 bases, leaving 9 bases not matched to a gene. The CDR3 loop spans 16 amino acids. Germline CDR1 reads KGHDR; CDR2 reads SFDVKD. The CDR3 DNA reads as TGTGCCACCAGTGTCAATCAGGGACAGGGGGCCCATGAGCAGTTCTTC. Amino acid sequence: CATSVNQGQGAHEQFF.

Comment on this clonotype: This sequence may be a read error, since a much larger clone differs from it by one base. The chain uses TRBV7-2 and TRBJ2-1; D remains unclear. The CDR3 is made up of 14 amino acids. V lost 2 bases to trimming and J lost 12 bases, with 17 bases between them. From germline, CDR1 is SGHTA and CDR2 FQGNSA. CDR3 coding DNA: TGTGCCAGCAGCTTAACCCCCAATCGCGGTGCGCAGTTCTTC. Encoded protein: CASSLTPNRGAQFF.

At least ten counts were recorded for this clonotype. The CDR3 loop reads CASSFASGELDTQYF. As DNA, the CDR3 is TGTGCCAGCAGTTTCGCTAGCGGGGAACTAGATACGCAGTATTTT. The chain combines TRBV12-3 or TRBV12-4 with TRBJ2-3, with 9 bases matching TRBD2. V gave up 3 bases and J gave up 5 bases; unmatched junction bases: 6. The CDR3 loop spans 15 amino acids.

This clonotype was seen ten or more times. The V and J genes are TRBV7-2 and TRBJ1-2, with D hard to call. This CDR3 has 16 residues. CDR1 and CDR2 from the germline V gene are SGHTA and FQGNSA. V lost 2 bases and J lost 0, with 13 bases in between. The CDR3 reads CASSLLLYSPNYGYTF. The CDR3 DNA is TGTGCCAGCAGCTTACTCTTGTACAGCCCTAACTATGGCTACACCTTC.

The sample holds many counts of this clonotype. V and J are TRBV12-3 or TRBV12-4 and TRBJ2-2; D not certain. This CDR3 has 15 residues. The germline V and J ends were trimmed by 6 bases and 3 bases, with 14 bases remaining between them. Here the CDR3 reads CASSPGPADTGELFF. CDR3 DNA: TGTGCCAGCAGCCCCGGACCTGCCGACACCGGGGAGCTGTTTTTT.

This clonotype was seen ten or more times. The chain recombines TRBV15 with TRBJ2-2, with 7 bases that match TRBD1. This CDR3 is 15 amino acids long. CDR1 LNHNV and CDR2 YYDKDF come from the germline V gene (reference sequence). The V and J ends lost 6 bases and 2 bases, in that order; junction bases with no gene match: 6. The CDR3 bases are TGTGCCACCAGATTCGGGACAGTAAACACCGGGGAGCTGTTTTTT. It encodes CATRFGTVNTGELFF.

Ten or more counts support this clonotype. Here the CDR3 reads CASSREKAEAFF. The CDR3 DNA follows: TGTGCCAGCAGCCGTGAAAAAGCTGAAGCTTTCTTT. The chain is built from TRBV3-1 and TRBJ1-1; no firm D call. CDR1 is LGHDT, CDR2 YNNKEL, per germline (reference sequence). Trimming removed 4 bases at V and 6 bases at J, with 9 bases between. There are 12 residues in the CDR3.

This clonotype has only a few counts. The genes are TRBV4-3 and TRBJ1-4; D gene unclear. The CDR3 is made up of 15 amino acids. V was cut by 4 bases and J by 5 bases, with 14 bases left in between. Germline V gene data show CDR1 as LGHNA and CDR2 as YSLEER. The CDR3 region is CASSRLRIPNEKLFF. Written as DNA, the CDR3 is TGCGCCAGCAGCCGCCTACGGATCCCAAATGAAAAACTGTTTTTT.

This clonotype was recorded at least ten times. This sequence joins TRBV13 and TRBJ2-5; perhaps TRBD1 as D (6 bases). There are 15 residues in the CDR3. Germline V gene sequence: CDR1 PRHDT, CDR2 FYEKMQ (reference sequence). V was clipped by 5 bases and J by 2 bases, with 15 bases between them. CDR3 region: CASSAMGAGQETQYF. In nucleotides, the CDR3 is TGTGCCAGCAGCGCTATGGGGGCGGGTCAAGAGACCCAGTACTTC.

This clonotype was seen at least ten times. The rearrangement uses TRBV14 and TRBJ2-3; tentatively, D is TRBD2 (5 bases). Germline CDR1 reads SGHDN; CDR2 reads FVKESK. The CDR3 totals 13 residues. Trimming left V 4 bases short and J 7 bases short, with 12 bases between. The CDR3 loop reads CASSPGGLNTQYF. The CDR3 DNA follows: TGTGCCAGCAGCCCAGGCGGGCTAAATACGCAGTATTTT.

This clonotype was detected ten times or more. In DNA, the CDR3 is TGTGCCAGCAGCTTCCCTCGACCATCCGAGCAGTACTTC. Its translation: CASSFPRPSEQYF. The chain uses TRBV5-5 and TRBJ2-7; no firm D call. V dropped 2 bases and J dropped 6 bases, with 12 bases sitting between them. The CDR3 is made up of 13 amino acids. Germline V gene sequence: CDR1 SGHKS, CDR2 YYEKEE (reference sequence).

This clonotype has at least ten counts. The V gene is TRBV25-1, the J gene TRBJ2-2, with D possibly being TRBD2 (6 bases). The CDR3 covers 13 residues. CDR1 MGHDK and CDR2 SYGVNS come from the germline V gene. V shed 11 bases and J shed 7 bases, with 17 bases lying between them. CDR3 sequence (DNA): TGTGCCGGAAGGGAGGAATATAGCGGGGAGCTGTTTTTT. Amino acid sequence: CAGREEYSGELFF.

This clonotype was seen many times. The genes are TRBV20-1 and TRBJ2-5, with a possible D match to TRBD2 (5 bases). This CDR3 is built from 13 residues. CDR1 is DFQATT, CDR2 SNEGSKA, per germline (reference sequence). Trimming cost V 6 bases and J 5 bases, with 16 bases left between them. CDR3 coding DNA: TGCAGTGCCGGCCGGGAAGGCGAGGAGACCCAGTACTTC. Translation: CSAGREGEETQYF.

At least ten counts were recorded for this clonotype. Here the CDR3 DNA reads TGCGCCAGCAGCTCACACGGCGGCTCTGGAAACACCATATATTTT. This codes for CASSSHGGSGNTIYF. The V gene is TRBV5-1, the J gene TRBJ1-3; D uncertain. The CDR3 has 15 residues. CDR1 and CDR2 from the germline V gene are SGHRS and YFSETQ. V was shortened by 3 bases and J by 0 bases, with 10 bases between the two germline ends. Full variable domain (remainder filled in from reference TRBV5-1 and TRBJ1-3): KAGVTQTPRYLIKTRGQQVTLSCSPISGHRSVSWYQQTPGQGLQFLFEYFSETQRNKGNFPGRFSGRQFSNSRSEMNVSTLELGDSALYLCASSSHGGSGNTIYFGEGSWLTVV.

This clonotype was observed at least ten times. The chain is built from TRBV12-3 or TRBV12-4 and TRBJ2-5; 7 bases fit TRBD1. The CDR3 runs to 14 residues. The V and J ends lost 1 base and 2 bases, in that order; junction bases with no gene match: 1. The CDR3 DNA reads as TGTGCCAGCAGTTTAGTGGGACAGCAAGAGACCCAGTACTTC. Translated: CASSLVGQQETQYF.

This clonotype was seen ten or more times. The chain employs TRBV19 and TRBJ2-7; a weak D match, TRBD2 (5 bases). The CDR3 is 12 amino acids. CDR1 is LNHDA, CDR2 SQIVND, per germline (reference sequence). The germline V and J ends were trimmed by 3 bases and 6 bases, with 9 bases remaining between them. The CDR3 DNA follows: TGTGCCAGTAGTATTAGACGGGGCGAGCAGTACTTC. Translating it yields CASSIRRGEQYF.

This clonotype has a count of ten or more. The V gene is TRBV15, the J gene TRBJ1-3, with TRBD1 matching 7 bases. Germline CDR1 is LNHNV and CDR2 is YYDKDF (reference sequence). After removal of 3 bases from V and 2 bases from J, the junction contained 16 bases not matched to a gene. The CDR3 consists of 19 residues. CDR3 residues: CATSSPGQTGSSTGNTIYF. As DNA, the CDR3 is TGTGCCACCAGCAGCCCGGGACAGACTGGAAGTTCGACTGGAAACACCATATATTTT.

This clonotype appeared many times. This chain uses TRBV12-3 or TRBV12-4 with TRBJ1-5; D is undetermined. V was cut by 2 bases and J by 7 bases, with 6 bases left in between. The length of the CDR3 is 12 residues. CDR3 in amino acids: CASSLSYQPQHF. The DNA of the CDR3 is TGTGCCAGCAGTTTAAGCTACCAGCCCCAGCATTTT.

This clonotype has a count of ten or more. The chain combines TRBV7-2 with TRBJ1-6, with D uncertain. This CDR3 has 14 residues. Trimming removed 2 bases from V and 9 bases from J, with 11 bases in between. Per the germline V gene, CDR1 is SGHTA and CDR2 is FQGNSA. DNA for the CDR3: TGTGCCAGCAGCTTATTGGGGAACAGTTCACCCCTCCACTTT. This gives the protein CASSLLGNSSPLHF.

This clonotype has ten or more counts. V is TRBV15 and J is TRBJ1-2, with 7 positions matching TRBD1. Germline-derived CDR1 and CDR2 are LNHNV and YYDKDF (reference sequence). The CDR3 totals 14 residues. Losses at the gene ends were 6 bases for V and 1 base for J; bases not matched to a gene: 5. CDR3 protein: CATSRDRHNYGYTF. The CDR3 DNA sequence: TGTGCCACCAGTAGGGACAGACATAACTATGGCTACACCTTC.

At least ten counts were recorded for this clonotype. V is TRBV2 and J is TRBJ2-2; 11 positions match TRBD1. V dropped 7 bases and J dropped 6; count of bases not matched to a gene: 4. The CDR3 consists of 14 residues. The V gene's germline CDR1 is SNHLY and CDR2 FYNNEI. CDR3 coding DNA: TGTGCCAGCACCCGGGACAGGGGGGCCGGGGAGCTGTTTTTT. It is translated as CASTRDRGAGELFF.

The sample holds many counts of this clonotype. This CDR3 is CATSNYGPQSPGNTIYF. The CDR3 DNA is TGTGCCACCAGCAACTACGGGCCTCAATCTCCTGGAAACACCATATATTTT. V usage is TRBV15 and J usage is TRBJ1-3; D ambiguous. The CDR3 length is 17 residues. Trimming removed 4 bases at V and 2 bases at J, with 18 bases between. Germline V CDR1 and CDR2: LNHNV, YYDKDF (reference sequence).

This clonotype showed up many times. The chain recombines TRBV7-9 with TRBJ2-7, with 8 nucleotides matching TRBD1. Germline values: CDR1 SEHNR, CDR2 FQNEAQ (reference sequence). V lost 1 base and J lost 0; bases outside the gene matches: 5. The CDR3 length is 16 residues. CDR3: CASSLEGTGRSYEQYF. The CDR3 nucleotides read TGTGCCAGCAGCTTAGAAGGGACAGGTCGCTCCTACGAGCAGTACTTC.

This clonotype was detected ten times or more. DNA of the CDR3: TGTGCCAGCAGTTTGGTGGGCAGCAATCAGCCCCAGCATTTT. It codes for CASSLVGSNQPQHF. The V call is TRBV12-3 or TRBV12-4, the J call TRBJ1-5; unclear D gene. The CDR3 runs 14 residues. Trimming pared 3 bases from V and 1 base from J, leaving 7 bases between.

This clonotype was observed at least ten times. The chain carries TRBV9 and TRBJ2-5; TRBD1 matches at 9 bases. There are 16 residues in the CDR3. Germline loops: CDR1 SGDLS, CDR2 YYNGEE. Losses at the gene ends were 2 bases for V and 6 bases for J; bases not matched to a gene: 11. DNA for the CDR3: TGTGCCAGCAGCGTCGAAGGGACAGGGAGTCGGCAGACCCAGTACTTC. Amino acids: CASSVEGTGSRQTQYF.